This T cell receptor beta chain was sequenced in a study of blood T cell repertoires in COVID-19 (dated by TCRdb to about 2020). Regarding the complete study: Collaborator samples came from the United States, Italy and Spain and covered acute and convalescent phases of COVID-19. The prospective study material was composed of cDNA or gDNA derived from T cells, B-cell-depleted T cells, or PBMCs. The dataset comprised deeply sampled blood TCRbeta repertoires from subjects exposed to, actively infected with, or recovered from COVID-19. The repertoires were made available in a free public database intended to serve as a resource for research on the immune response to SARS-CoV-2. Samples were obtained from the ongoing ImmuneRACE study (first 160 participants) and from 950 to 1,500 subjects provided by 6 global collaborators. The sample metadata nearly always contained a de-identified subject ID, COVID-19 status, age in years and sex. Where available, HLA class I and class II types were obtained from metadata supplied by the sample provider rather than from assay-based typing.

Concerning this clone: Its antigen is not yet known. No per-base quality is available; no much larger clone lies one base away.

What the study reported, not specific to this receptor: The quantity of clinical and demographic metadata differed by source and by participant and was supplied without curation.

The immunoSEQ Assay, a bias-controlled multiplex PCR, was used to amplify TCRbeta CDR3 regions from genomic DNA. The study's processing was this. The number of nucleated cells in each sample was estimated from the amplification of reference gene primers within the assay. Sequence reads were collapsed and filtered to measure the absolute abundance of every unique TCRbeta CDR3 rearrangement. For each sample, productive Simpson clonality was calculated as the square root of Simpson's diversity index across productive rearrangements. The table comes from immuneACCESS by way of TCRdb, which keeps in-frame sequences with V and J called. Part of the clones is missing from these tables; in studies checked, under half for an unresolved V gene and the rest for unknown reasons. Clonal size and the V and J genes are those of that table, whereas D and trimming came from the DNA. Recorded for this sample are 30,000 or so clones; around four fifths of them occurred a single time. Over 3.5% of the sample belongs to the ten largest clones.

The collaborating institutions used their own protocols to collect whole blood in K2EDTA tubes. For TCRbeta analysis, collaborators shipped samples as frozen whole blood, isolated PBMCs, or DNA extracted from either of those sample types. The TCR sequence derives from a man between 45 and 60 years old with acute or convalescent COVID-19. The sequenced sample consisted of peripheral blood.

The sequence in DNA is TGTGCCAGTGGGGGGACTAGCGGGAGAGTAGAGTCCTACAATGAGCAGTTCTTC. It is translated as CASGGTSGRVESYNEQFF. Recombination connected TRBV19 to TRBJ2-1; TRBD2 aligns with 14 central bases. Reading the germline V gene (reference sequence) gives CDR1 LNHDA and CDR2 SQIVND. Spanning cysteine to phenylalanine, the CDR3 consists of 18 amino acids. Just CDR3 DNA is preserved here, 54 bases in frame from base 1. V is pruned by 8 bases and J by 1 base, leaving 10 bases of the junction without a gene match.